This TCR beta chain was sequenced for a study of PD-L1 blockade in urothelial cancer. Study-wide results and caveats: Enhanced expansion of tumor-associated blood clones at 3 weeks characterized durable-benefit patients.

V shed 5 bases and J shed 2 bases, with 12 bases lying between them. The CDR3 length is 13 residues. Germline V gene sequence: CDR1 SQVTM, CDR2 ANQGSEA. As concerns this clone: Its antigen is undetermined.

Noted time point: pretreatment peripheral blood. All patients handed over anywhere from 1 to 8 samples, pretreatment and on-treatment. Spike-ins of synthetic TCR analog templates went into each PCR. Produced via immunoSEQ multiplex PCR; TCRdb's table is partial and in-frame only. In the table there are approximately 71,000 clones, less than 90% of which are singletons. Sample: PBMCs, taken around atezolizumab (anti-PD-L1) treatment. The origin of this receptor is a woman between 65 and 79 years old with urothelial cancer. This rearrangement joins TRBV29-1 to TRBJ1-2; D gene ambiguous. The CDR3 DNA reads as TGCAGCGTTCTGGGTGCCGGGAACTATGGCTACACCTTC. It yields the protein CSVLGAGNYGYTF.